A selection of T cell receptor beta chains follows, all from one sample in a study of T-cell reconstitution after alpha-beta-depleted transplantation in children. TCRdb re-called the PCR reads with MiXCR, one entry per CDR3 protein. The table includes more than 550,000 distinct CDR3 sequences, about 10% detected once. Specimen: PBMCs from the stem cell graft donor, collected from the stem cell graft. These receptors all stem from a human donor who donated a stem cell graft to a child with acute myeloid leukemia. Each CDR3 is given with its conserved first and last residue. The order of the fields is V gene, D gene, J gene, clone size, CDR3 protein, CDR3 DNA. A D gene is named only where the DNA matches it firmly. A clone size is listed for some rows: how often the clone was seen (once, few, many), or a class if it is expanded.

TRBV10-3	TRBD2	TRBJ2-2	few	CAISESSAGGHTGELFF	TGTGCCATCAGTGAGTCATCTGCGGGAGGGCACACCGGGGAGCTGTTTTTT
TRBV20-1	TRBD2	TRBJ2-1	few	CSARVSGASSYNEQFF	TGCAGTGCTAGAGTAAGCGGGGCTAGCTCCTACAATGAGCAGTTCTTC
TRBV3-1	-	TRBJ2-6	few	CASSQAANVLTF	TGTGCCAGCAGCCAAGCGGCCAACGTCCTGACTTTC
TRBV30	-	TRBJ2-2	few	CAWSVQGSGELFF	TGTGCCTGGAGTGTACAAGGTTCCGGGGAGCTGTTTTTT
TRBV15	-	TRBJ1-4	few	CATSRGGAGEKLFF	TGTGCCACCAGCAGAGGGGGGGCGGGTGAAAAACTGTTTTTT
TRBV20-1	TRBD2	TRBJ2-3	many	CSARETTSVLTDTQYF	TGCAGTGCTAGAGAGACAACTAGCGTACTCACAGATACGCAGTATTTT
TRBV10-3	TRBD1	TRBJ1-2	few	CAISESRDRGQPNYGYTF	TGTGCCATCAGTGAGTCGAGGGACAGGGGACAACCTAACTATGGCTACACCTTC
TRBV5-6	TRBD1	TRBJ1-4	-	CASSSGTGRGNEKLFF	TGTGCCAGCAGCTCTGGGACAGGGAGGGGGAATGAAAAACTGTTTTTT
TRBV12-3/TRBV12-4	-	TRBJ2-3	many	CASSTFLSWPDKSTDTQYF	TGTGCCAGCAGTACTTTTTTAAGTTGGCCAGATAAAAGCACAGATACGCAGTATTTT
TRBV12-3/TRBV12-4	-	TRBJ1-2	few	CASSYAKPNYGYTF	TGTGCCAGCAGCTACGCCAAACCTAACTATGGCTACACCTTC
TRBV29-1	TRBD2	TRBJ2-1	many	CSVVPAAGGSSYNEQFF	TGCAGCGTTGTACCCGCAGCGGGAGGGAGCTCCTACAATGAGCAGTTCTTC
TRBV25-1	TRBD1	TRBJ1-1	many	CASSETGGTEAFF	TGTGCCAGCAGTGAGACAGGGGGCACTGAAGCTTTCTTT
TRBV12-3/TRBV12-4	TRBD1	TRBJ2-6	-	CASSFTPGQGASGANVLTF	TGTGCCAGCAGTTTTACCCCTGGACAGGGGGCATCTGGGGCCAACGTCCTGACTTTC
TRBV20-1	-	TRBJ1-5	many	CSARGQGGNQPQHF	TGCAGTGCTAGGGGCCAGGGAGGCAATCAGCCCCAGCATTTT
TRBV9	-	TRBJ2-2	few	CASSEPGDTNPTGELFF	TGTGCCAGCAGCGAGCCGGGGGACACGAACCCTACCGGGGAGCTGTTTTTT
TRBV20-1	TRBD2	TRBJ2-7	few	CSARSGTSTSYEQYF	TGCAGTGCTAGGTCCGGGACTAGCACCTCCTACGAGCAGTACTTC
TRBV7-2	TRBD1	TRBJ1-1	-	CASSLWGQSPFF	TGTGCCAGCAGCTTATGGGGACAGTCCCCTTTCTTT